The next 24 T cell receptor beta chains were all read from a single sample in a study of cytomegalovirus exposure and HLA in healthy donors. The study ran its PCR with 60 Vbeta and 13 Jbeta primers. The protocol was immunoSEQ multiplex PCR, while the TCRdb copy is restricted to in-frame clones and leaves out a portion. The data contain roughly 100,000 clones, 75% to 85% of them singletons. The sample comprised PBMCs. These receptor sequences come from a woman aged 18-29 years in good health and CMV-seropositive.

This chain's CDR3 is CASSPSGTGGYEQYF. The CDR3 nucleotides read TGCGCCAGCAGCCCATCCGGGACAGGGGGTTACGAGCAGTACTTC. The chain carries TRBV5-1 and TRBJ2-7, with 11 bases fitting TRBD1. V shed 4 bases, J shed 4 bases, and the junction held 7 bases outside the gene matches. Per germline, CDR1 SGHRS and CDR2 YFSETQ. The CDR3 length is 15 residues. The full variable domain, in which reference TRBV5-1 and TRBJ2-7 provide the parts outside the CDR3, is KAGVTQTPRYLIKTRGQQVTLSCSPISGHRSVSWYQQTPGQGLQFLFEYFSETQRNKGNFPGRFSGRQFSNSRSEMNVSTLELGDSALYLCASSPSGTGGYEQYFGPGTRLTVT.

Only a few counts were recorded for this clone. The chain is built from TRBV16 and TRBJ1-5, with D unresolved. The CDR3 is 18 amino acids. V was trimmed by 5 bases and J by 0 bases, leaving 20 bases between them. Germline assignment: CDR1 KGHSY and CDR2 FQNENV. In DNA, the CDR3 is TGTGCCAGCAGCTCAATGGGTGGGGAGTCGAATAGCAATCAGCCCCAGCATTTT. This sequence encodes CASSSMGGESNSNQPQHF.

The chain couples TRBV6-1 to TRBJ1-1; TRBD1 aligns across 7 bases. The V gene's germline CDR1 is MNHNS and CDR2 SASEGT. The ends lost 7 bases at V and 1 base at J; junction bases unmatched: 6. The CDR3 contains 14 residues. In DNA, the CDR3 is TGTGCCAGCAAAAGGGACAGATCGAACACTGAAGCTTTCTTT. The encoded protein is CASKRDRSNTEAFF.

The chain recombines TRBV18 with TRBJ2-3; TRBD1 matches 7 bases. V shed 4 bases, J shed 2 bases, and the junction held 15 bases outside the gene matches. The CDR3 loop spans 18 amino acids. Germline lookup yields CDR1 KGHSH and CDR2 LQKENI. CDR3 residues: CASSQLMGTVTNTDTQYF. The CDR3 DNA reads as TGTGCCAGCTCACAACTGATGGGGACAGTGACGAACACAGATACGCAGTATTTT. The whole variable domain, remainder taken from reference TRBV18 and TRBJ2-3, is NAGVMQNPRHLVRRRGQEARLRCSPMKGHSHVYWYRQLPEEGLKFMVYLQKENIIDESGMPKERFSAEFPKEGPSILRIQQVVRGDSAAYFCASSQLMGTVTNTDTQYFGPGTRLTVL.

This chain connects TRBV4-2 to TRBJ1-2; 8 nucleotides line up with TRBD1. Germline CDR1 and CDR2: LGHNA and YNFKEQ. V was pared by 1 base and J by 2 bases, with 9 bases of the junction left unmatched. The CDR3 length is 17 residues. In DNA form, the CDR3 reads TGTGCCAGCAGCCAAGGGGGGGACGGACAGGGAAACTATGGCTACACCTTC. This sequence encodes CASSQGGDGQGNYGYTF.

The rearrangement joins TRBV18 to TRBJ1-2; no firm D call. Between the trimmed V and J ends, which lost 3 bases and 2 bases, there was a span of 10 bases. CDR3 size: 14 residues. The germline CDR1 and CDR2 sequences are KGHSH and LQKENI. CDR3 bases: TGTGCCAGCTCACCGCGGGTGGGAAACTATGGCTACACCTTC. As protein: CASSPRVGNYGYTF.

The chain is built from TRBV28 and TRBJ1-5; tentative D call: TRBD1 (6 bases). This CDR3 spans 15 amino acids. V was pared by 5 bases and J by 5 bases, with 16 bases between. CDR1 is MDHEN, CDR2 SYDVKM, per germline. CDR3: CASSTVTGGHQPQHF. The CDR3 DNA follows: TGTGCCAGCAGTACCGTGACTGGGGGCCATCAGCCCCAGCATTTT.

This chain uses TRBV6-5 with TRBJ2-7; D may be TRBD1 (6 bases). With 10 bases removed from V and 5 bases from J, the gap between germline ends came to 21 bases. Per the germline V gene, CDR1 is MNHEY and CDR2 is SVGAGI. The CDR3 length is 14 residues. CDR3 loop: CATTTRGRIHEQYF. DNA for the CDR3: TGTGCCACCACGACCAGGGGCAGAATCCACGAGCAGTACTTC.

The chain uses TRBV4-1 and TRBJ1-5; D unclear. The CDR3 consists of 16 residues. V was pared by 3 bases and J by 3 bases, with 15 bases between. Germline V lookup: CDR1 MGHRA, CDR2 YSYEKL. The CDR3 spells CASSHYDKPPNQPQHF. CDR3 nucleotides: TGCGCCAGCAGCCATTACGACAAGCCCCCCAATCAGCCCCAGCATTTT.

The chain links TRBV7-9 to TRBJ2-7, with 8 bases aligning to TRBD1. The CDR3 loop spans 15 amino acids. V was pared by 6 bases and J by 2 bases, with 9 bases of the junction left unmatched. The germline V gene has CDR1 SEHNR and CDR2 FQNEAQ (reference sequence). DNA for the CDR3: TGTGCCAGCAGTGCAGGGACAGGTAACACCTACGAGCAGTACTTC. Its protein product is CASSAGTGNTYEQYF.

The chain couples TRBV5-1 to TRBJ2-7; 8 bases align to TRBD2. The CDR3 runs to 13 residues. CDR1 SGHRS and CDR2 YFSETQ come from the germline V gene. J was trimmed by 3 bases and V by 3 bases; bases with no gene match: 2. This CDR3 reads CASSYSGGYEQYF. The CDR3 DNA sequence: TGCGCCAGCAGCTACAGCGGGGGCTACGAGCAGTACTTC.

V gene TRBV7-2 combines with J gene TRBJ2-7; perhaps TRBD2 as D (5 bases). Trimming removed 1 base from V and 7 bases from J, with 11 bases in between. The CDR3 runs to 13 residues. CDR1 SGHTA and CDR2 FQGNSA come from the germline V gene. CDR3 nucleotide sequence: TGTGCCAGCAGCTTAGTCAGGAGGAGGGAGCAGTACTTC. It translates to CASSLVRRREQYF.

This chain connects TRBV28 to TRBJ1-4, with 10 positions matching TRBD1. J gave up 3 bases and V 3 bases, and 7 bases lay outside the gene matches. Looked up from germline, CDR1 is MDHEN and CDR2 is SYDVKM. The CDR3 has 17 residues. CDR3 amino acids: CASSFLGQGTSNEKLFF. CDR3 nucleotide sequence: TGTGCCAGCAGTTTCTTGGGACAGGGGACCTCTAATGAAAAACTGTTTTTT.

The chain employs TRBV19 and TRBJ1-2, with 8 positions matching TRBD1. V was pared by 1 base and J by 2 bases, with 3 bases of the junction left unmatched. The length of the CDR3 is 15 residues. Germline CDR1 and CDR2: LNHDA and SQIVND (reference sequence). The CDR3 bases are TGTGCCAGTAGTATAGCGGGGACAGGCAACTATGGCTACACCTTC. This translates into CASSIAGTGNYGYTF.

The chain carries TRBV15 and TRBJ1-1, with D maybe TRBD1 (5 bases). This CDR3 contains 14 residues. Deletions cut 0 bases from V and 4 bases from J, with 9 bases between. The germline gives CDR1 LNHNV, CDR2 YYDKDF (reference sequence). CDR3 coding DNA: TGTGCCACCAGCAGAGAGGGGGGTTCCACTGAAGCTTTCTTT. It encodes CATSREGGSTEAFF.

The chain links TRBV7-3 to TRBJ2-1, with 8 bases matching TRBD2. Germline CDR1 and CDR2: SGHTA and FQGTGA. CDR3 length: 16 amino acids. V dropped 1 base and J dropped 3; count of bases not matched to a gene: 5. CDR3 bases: TGTGCCAGCAGCTTAATACCGGGAGGGGGCTACAATGAGCAGTTCTTC. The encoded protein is CASSLIPGGGYNEQFF.

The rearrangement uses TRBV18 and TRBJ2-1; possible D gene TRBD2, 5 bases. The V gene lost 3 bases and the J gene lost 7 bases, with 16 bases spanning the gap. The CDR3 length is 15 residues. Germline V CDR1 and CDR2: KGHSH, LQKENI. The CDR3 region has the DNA TGTGCCAGCTCACCCGAAGACTACTCTGTAAATGAGCAGTTCTTC. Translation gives CASSPEDYSVNEQFF.

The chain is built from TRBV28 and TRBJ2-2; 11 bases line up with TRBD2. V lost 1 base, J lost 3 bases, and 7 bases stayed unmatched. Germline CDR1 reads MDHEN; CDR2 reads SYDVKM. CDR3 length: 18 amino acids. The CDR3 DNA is TGTGCCAGCAGTTTATTCCCCGGACTAGCGGGCGACACCGGGGAGCTGTTTTTT. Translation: CASSLFPGLAGDTGELFF.

The CDR3 DNA is TGTGCCAGCAGGGGCTCCGGGACAGGGGGCCGGCGCTATGGCTACACCTTC. Amino acid sequence: CASRGSGTGGRRYGYTF. This chain joins TRBV28 and TRBJ1-2; 12 bases match TRBD1. Germline CDR1 is MDHEN and CDR2 is SYDVKM. This CDR3 has 17 residues. J gave up 4 bases and V 6 bases, and 12 bases lay outside the gene matches.

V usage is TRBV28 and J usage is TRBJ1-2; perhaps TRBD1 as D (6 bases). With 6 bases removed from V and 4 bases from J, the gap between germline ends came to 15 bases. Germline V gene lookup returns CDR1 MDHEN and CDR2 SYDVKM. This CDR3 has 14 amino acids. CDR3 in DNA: TGTGCCAGCAGCCGGACAGTGCCTTCCTATGGCTACACCTTC. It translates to CASSRTVPSYGYTF.

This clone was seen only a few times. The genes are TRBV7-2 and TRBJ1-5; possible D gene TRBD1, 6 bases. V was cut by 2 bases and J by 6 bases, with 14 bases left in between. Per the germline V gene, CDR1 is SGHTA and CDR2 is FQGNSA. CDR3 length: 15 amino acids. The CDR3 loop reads CASSLLGGAVQPQHF. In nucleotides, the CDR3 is TGTGCCAGCAGCTTACTAGGGGGAGCGGTTCAGCCCCAGCATTTT.

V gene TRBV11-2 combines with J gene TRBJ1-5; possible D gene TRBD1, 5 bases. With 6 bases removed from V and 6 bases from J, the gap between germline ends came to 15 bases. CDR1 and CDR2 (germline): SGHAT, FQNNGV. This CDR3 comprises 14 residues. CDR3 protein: CASSAAGDVQPQHF. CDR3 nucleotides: TGTGCCAGCAGTGCAGCGGGGGACGTTCAGCCCCAGCATTTT.

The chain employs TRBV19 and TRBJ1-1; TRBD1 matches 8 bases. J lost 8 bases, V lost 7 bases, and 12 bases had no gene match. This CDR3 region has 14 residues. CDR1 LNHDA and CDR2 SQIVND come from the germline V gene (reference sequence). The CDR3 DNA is TGTGCCAGTAATAAAGGACAGGGTAATTTCGAAGCTTTCTTT. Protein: CASNKGQGNFEAFF.

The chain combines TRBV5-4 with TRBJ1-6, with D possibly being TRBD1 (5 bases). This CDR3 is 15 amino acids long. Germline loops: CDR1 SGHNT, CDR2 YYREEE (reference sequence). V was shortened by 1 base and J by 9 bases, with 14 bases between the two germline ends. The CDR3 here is CASSLRGVGVSPLHF. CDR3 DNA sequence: TGTGCCAGCAGCTTGCGGGGGGTGGGCGTTTCACCCCTCCACTTT.